This T cell receptor beta chain was captured by sequencing in a study of identical twins. This clonotype was recorded many times. CDR3 length: 14 amino acids. Trimming took 6 bases from V and 4 from J; bases not matched to a gene: 6. MiXCR was run by TCRdb on the 5' RACE reads, yielding one entry per CDR3 protein. This sample carries around 960,000 distinct CDR3 sequences, roughly an eighth of them seen once, and the ten largest clones take 1.5% to 2%. These data are also associated with another study on yellow fever vaccine responses in identical twins.

Specimen: PBMCs. This TCR was recovered from a young woman in good health. V gene TRBV12-3 or TRBV12-4 combines with J gene TRBJ1-2; the match to TRBD1 covers 9 bases. In nucleotides, the CDR3 is TGTGCCAGCAGGGGACAGGGCCGTAGCTATGGCTACACCTTC. It translates to CASRGQGRSYGYTF.